This TCR beta chain was sequenced for a study of T cell responses to AZD1222 COVID-19 vaccine. Points from the study as a whole: The study sampled repertoires only after the peak T cell response. Reportedly, nearly half the spike-specific TCRs target unmutated variant regions. Recipients of AZD1222 seropositive at baseline numbered only 6 or 7. Spike-specific TCR breadth and depth went up after people got two AZD1222 doses.

With regard to this clone: Its antigen is currently unknown.

Some clones are missing from TCRdb's copy, which holds only in-frame ones; the method was immunoSEQ multiplex PCR. Of 95,000 to 110,000 clones in the sample, 90% to 95% are singletons; the top ten hold around 20%. Trimming took 1 base from V and 6 from J, leaving 16 bases between them. Germline V gene lookup returns CDR1 LNHNV and CDR2 YYDKDF (reference sequence). The CDR3 consists of 16 residues. Sequences were derived from peripheral blood, sampled on day 0 of AZD1222 vaccination. V and J are TRBV15 and TRBJ1-5; D possibly corresponds to TRBD1 (6 bases). The receptor was isolated from an adult in good health. Written as DNA, the CDR3 is TGTGCCACCAGCAGAGGGGGATCAGGGGTAGGTCAGCCCCAGCATTTT. Its translation: CATSRGGSGVGQPQHF.